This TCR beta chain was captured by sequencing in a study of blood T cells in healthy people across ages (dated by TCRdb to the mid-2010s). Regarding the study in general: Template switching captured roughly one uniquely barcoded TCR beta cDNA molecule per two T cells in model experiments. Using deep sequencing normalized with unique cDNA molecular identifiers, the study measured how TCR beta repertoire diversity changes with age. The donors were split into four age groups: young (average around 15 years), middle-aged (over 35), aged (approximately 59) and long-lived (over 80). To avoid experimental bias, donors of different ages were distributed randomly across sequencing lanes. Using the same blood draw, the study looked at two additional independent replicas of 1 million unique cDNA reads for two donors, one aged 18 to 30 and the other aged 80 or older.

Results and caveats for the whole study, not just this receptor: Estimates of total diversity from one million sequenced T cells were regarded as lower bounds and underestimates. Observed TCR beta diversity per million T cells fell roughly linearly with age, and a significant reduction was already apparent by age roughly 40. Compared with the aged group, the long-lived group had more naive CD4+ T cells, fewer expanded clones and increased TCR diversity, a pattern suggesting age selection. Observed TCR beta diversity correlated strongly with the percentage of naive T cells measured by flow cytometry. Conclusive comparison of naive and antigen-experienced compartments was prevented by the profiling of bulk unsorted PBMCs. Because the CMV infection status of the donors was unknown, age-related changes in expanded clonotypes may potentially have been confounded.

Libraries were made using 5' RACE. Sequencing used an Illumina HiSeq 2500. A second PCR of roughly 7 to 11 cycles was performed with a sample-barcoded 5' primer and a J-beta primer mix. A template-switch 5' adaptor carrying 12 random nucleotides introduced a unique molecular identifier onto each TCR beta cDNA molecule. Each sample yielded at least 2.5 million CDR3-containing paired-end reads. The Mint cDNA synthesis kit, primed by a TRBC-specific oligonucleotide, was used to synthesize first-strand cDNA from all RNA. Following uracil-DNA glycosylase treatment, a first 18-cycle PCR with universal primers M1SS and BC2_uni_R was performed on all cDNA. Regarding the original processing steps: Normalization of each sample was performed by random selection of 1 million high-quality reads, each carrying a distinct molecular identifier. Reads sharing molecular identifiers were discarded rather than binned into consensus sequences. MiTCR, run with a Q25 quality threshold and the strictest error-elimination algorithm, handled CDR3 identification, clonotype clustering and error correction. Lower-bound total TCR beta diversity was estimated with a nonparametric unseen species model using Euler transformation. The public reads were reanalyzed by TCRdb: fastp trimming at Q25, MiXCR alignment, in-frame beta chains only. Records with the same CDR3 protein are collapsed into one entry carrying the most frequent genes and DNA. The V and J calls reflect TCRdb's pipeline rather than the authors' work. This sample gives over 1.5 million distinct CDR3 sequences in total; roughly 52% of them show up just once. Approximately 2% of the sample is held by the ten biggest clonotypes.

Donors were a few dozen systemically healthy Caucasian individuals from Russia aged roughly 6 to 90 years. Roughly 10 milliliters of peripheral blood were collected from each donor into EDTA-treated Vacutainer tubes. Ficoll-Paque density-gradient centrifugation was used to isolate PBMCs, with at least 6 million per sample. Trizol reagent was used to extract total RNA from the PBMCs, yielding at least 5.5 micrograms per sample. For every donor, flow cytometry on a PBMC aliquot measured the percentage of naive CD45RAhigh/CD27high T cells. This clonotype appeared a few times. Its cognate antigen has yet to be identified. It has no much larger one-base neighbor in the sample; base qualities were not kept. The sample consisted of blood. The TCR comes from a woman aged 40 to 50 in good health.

The CDR3 region reads CASSQEGSLRPQHF. The DNA is TGTGCCAGCAGCCAAGAGGGAAGCCTCCGCCCCCAGCATTTT. The receptor chain draws on TRBV4-2 and TRBJ1-5; there is no confident call for the D gene. From a lookup of the germline V gene, CDR1 and CDR2 are LGHNA and YNFKEQ. Inclusive of the bounding cysteine and phenylalanine, the CDR3 is 14 residues long. Only the CDR3 DNA stays, 42 bases, in frame from base 1. V lost 0 bases and J lost 10 bases; the stretch between them is 13 bases long.